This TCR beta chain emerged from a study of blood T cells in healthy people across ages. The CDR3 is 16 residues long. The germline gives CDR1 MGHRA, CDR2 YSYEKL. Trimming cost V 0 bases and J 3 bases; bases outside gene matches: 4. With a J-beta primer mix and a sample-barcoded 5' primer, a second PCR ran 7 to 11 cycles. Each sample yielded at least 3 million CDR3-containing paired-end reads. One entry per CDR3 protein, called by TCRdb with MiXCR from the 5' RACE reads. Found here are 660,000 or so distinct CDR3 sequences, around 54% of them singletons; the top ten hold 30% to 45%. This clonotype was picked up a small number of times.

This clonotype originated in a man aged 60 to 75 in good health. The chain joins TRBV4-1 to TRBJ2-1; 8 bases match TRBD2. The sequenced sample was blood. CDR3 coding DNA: TGCGCCAGCAGCCAAGACGGGGGGGATGGCTACAATGAGCAGTTCTTC. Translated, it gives CASSQDGGDGYNEQFF.